The next 10 T cell receptor beta chains were all read from a single sample in a study of T-cell reconstitution after alpha-beta-depleted transplantation in children. Researchers prepared the TCRbeta library using unique molecular identifiers, the study reports. A single record per CDR3 protein comes from TCRdb applying MiXCR to the PCR reads. The sample lists 300,000 to 350,000 distinct CDR3 sequences; around 15% were seen once. The material sequenced was PBMCs, mostly from graft donor cells, taken 360 days after TCRalphabeta/CD19-depleted stem cell transplant. The receptors come from a male patient aged 2 to 10 who had a stem cell transplant for acute lymphoblastic leukemia, so the T cells may come from the graft donor.

Ten or more counts support this clonotype. This chain uses TRBV7-2 with TRBJ2-2; the D is unclear. The germline V gene encodes CDR1 SGHTA and CDR2 FQGNSA. Deletions cut 0 bases from V and 8 bases from J, with 13 bases between. This CDR3 is 15 amino acids long. The CDR3 is CASSLAPVTRGELFF. The CDR3 DNA is TGTGCCAGCAGCTTAGCGCCGGTTACAAGGGGGGAGCTGTTTTTT.

The chain carries TRBV4-1 and TRBJ2-1; D remains ambiguous. Trimming removed 0 bases from V and 12 bases from J, with 9 bases in between. CDR3 length equals 12 residues. CDR1 is MGHRA and CDR2 is YSYEKL in the germline V gene. The CDR3 DNA is TGCGCCAGCAGCCAAGAATTGGGTGGGCAGTTCTTC. Translation gives CASSQELGGQFF.

This clonotype occurred many times. Written as DNA, the CDR3 is TGTGCCTCCCAAGCGGGAGATTCCTACAATGAGCAGTTCTTC. Translating gives CASQAGDSYNEQFF. The chain combines TRBV10-3 with TRBJ2-1; TRBD2 agrees at 8 bases. J lost 1 base, V lost 11 bases, and 7 bases had no gene match. Germline V gene sequence: CDR1 ENHRY, CDR2 SYGVKD. The CDR3 contains 14 residues.

This clonotype was seen at least ten times. The chain uses TRBV7-8 and TRBJ2-3; D ambiguous. Trimming took off 1 base at V and 2 bases at J, with 4 bases between the two ends. The length of the CDR3 is 13 residues. The germline gives CDR1 SGHVS, CDR2 FQNEAQ. CDR3: CASSLGLTDTQYF. CDR3 DNA sequence: TGTGCCAGCAGCTTAGGCCTCACAGATACGCAGTATTTT.

The CDR3 DNA is TGTGCCAGCAGCCCGAAAGTACGGGAGAACACCGGGGAGCTGTTTTTT. Protein product: CASSPKVRENTGELFF. The gene calls are TRBV7-9 and TRBJ2-2; TRBD2 might be the D (5 bases). CDR3 length: 16 residues. V dropped 5 bases and J dropped 1 base, with 14 bases sitting between them. CDR1 and CDR2 from the germline V gene are SEHNR and FQNEAQ (reference sequence). The full variable domain, in which reference TRBV7-9 and TRBJ2-2 provide the parts outside the CDR3, is DTGVSQNPRHKITKRGQNVTFRCDPISEHNRLYWYRQTLGQGPEFLTYFQNEAQLEKSRLLSDRFSAERPKGSFSTLEIQRTEQGDSAMYLCASSPKVRENTGELFFGEGSRLTVL.

The chain couples TRBV15 to TRBJ1-6, with 9 nucleotides matching TRBD1. Germline lookup yields CDR1 LNHNV and CDR2 YYDKDF (reference sequence). The CDR3 sequence is 15 residues long. Losses at the gene ends were 6 bases for V and 8 bases for J; bases not matched to a gene: 8. Here the CDR3 reads CATRDIQGAHSPLHF. As DNA, the CDR3 is TGTGCCACCAGGGATATACAGGGGGCGCATTCACCCCTCCACTTT.

This clonotype showed up just a few times. This chain connects TRBV12-3 or TRBV12-4 to TRBJ2-5, with a weak D call TRBD2 (6 bases). This CDR3 region has 14 residues. V lost 5 bases to trimming and J lost 1 base, with 11 bases between them. The CDR3 here is CASSPGLTQETQYF. CDR3 coding DNA: TGTGCCAGCAGTCCGGGACTGACCCAAGAGACCCAGTACTTC.

A few counts support this clonotype. The chain joins TRBV5-1 to TRBJ1-6; no firm D call. The V gene's germline CDR1 is SGHRS and CDR2 YFSETQ. CDR3 length: 15 residues. V lost 4 bases and J 8 bases, leaving 16 bases between the germline ends. Here the CDR3 reads CASSVEPIGDSPLHF. The CDR3 nucleotides read TGCGCCAGCAGCGTGGAACCCATTGGGGATTCACCCCTCCACTTT.

This clonotype was seen once. The CDR3 region is CASSQDLTSRSGREQYF. The CDR3 nucleotides are TGCGCCAGCAGCCAAGATCTAACCAGTAGGAGTGGAAGGGAGCAGTACTTC. The J gene is TRBJ2-7, the V gene TRBV4-3; D is undetermined. This CDR3 is 17 amino acids long. Germline lookup yields CDR1 LGHNA and CDR2 YSLEER. Trimming removed 0 bases at V and 7 bases at J, with 22 bases between.

V is TRBV27 and J is TRBJ2-1; 7 bases map to TRBD2. There are 14 residues in the CDR3. Germline V gene data show CDR1 as MNHEY and CDR2 as SMNVEV (reference sequence). Trimming took 2 bases from V and 10 from J; bases not matched to a gene: 8. This CDR3 is CASSLRDYTKEQFF. The CDR3 DNA reads as TGTGCCAGCAGTTTACGGGACTACACTAAGGAGCAGTTCTTC.